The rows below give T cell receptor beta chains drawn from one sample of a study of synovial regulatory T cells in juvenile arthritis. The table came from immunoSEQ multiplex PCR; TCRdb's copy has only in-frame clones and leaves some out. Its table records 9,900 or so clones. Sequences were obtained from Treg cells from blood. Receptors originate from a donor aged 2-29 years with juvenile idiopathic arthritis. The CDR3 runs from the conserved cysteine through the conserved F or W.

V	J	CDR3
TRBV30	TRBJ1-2	CAWSRTGGFVYTF
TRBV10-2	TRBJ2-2	CASRGGKDTGELFF
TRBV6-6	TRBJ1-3	CASSYGGGGGNTIYF
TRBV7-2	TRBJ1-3	CASSRTASSGNTIYF
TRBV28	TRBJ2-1	CASSQSGSANEQFF
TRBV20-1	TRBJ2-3	CSAIATQGWYF
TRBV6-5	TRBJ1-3	CASRKRQIGNTIYF
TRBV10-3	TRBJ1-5	CAISDPGRPQHF
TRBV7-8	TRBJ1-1	CASSFNLGGTEAFF
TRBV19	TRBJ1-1	CASSIRGGGYTEAFF
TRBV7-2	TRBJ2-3	CASSSGTSGYTDTQYF
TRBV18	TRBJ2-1	CASSFASSYNEQFF
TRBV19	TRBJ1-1	CAVRGRMNTEAFF
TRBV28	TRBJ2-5	CASSGTGRLVETQYF